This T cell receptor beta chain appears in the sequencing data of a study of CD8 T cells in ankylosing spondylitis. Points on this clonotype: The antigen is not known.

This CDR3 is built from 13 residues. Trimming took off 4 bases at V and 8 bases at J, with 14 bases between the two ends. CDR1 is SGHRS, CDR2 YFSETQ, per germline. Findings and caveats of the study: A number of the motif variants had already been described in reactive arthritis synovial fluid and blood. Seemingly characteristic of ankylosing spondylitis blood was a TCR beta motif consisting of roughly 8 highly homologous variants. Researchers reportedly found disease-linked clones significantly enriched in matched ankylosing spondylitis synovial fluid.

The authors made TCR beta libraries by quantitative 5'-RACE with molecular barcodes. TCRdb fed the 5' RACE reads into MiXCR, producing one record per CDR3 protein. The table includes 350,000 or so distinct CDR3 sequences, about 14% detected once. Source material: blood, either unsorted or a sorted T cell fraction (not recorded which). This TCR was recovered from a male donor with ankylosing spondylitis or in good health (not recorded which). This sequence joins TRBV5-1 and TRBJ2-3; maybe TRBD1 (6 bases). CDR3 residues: CASSLGTPVTQYF. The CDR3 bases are TGCGCCAGCAGCCTAGGGACACCCGTTACGCAGTATTTT.